This T cell receptor beta chain was identified in a study of T cells in localized non-small cell lung cancer. Whole-study findings and limits: The greatest T cell clonality was found in uninvolved adjacent lung (higher than in tumor). Detection in adjacent lung was observed for a median around 50 of the top 100 tumor clones. Density of T cells in blood, when higher, went with longer overall survival.

To note about this clone: Its target is unknown.

TCRdb's copy holds only in-frame clones and misses some; the assay was immunoSEQ multiplex PCR. The sample consists of 25,000 to 35,000 clones, 92% of them appearing once. Germline CDR1 reads LNHDA; CDR2 reads SQIVND (reference sequence). The CDR3 loop spans 15 amino acids. Trimming removed 4 bases from V and 7 bases from J; junction bases left unmatched: 9. Here the sequenced sample was peripheral blood, taken before any cancer treatment. This receptor was taken from a female donor of 60 years or more with stage I lung adenocarcinoma. J is TRBJ2-5 and V is TRBV19; 10 bases are a match to TRBD2. The CDR3 here is CASSTSGGASPTQYF. The CDR3 nucleotides read TGTGCCAGTAGTACCAGCGGGGGGGCCTCGCCGACCCAGTACTTC.